Sequencing of this TCR beta chain was carried out in a study of metastatic and nonmetastatic thyroid tumors. Study results and caveats: Across blood and tumor, TCR beta diversity in malignant thyroid tumors was reportedly significantly higher than in benign nodules.

Thyroid surgery took place with no prior treatment in any patient. In the original workflow: CDR3 was compared across clinicopathological groups, and the resulting differences were used to build a distant-metastasis classifier for papillary thyroid cancer. Through MiXCR, TCRdb re-clonotyped the PCR reads. The V and J calls follow TCRdb's processing rather than the paper's. The sample lists 43,000 or so clones, around 15% occurring once. This clone has just a few counts. Its specificity is unknown. J gave up 10 bases and V 6 bases, and 10 bases lay outside the gene matches. There are 15 residues in the CDR3.

The TCR was taken from a female donor with papillary thyroid cancer or a benign thyroid nodule (not recorded which). Some clones in this sample may be carry-over from other donors' samples. The chain has TRBV12-3 or TRBV12-4 and TRBJ1-6, with 9 bases aligning to TRBD1. The sequencing input was blood. The DNA for the CDR3 is TGTGCCAGCAGGCAAGGACAGGGGCTCTTCTCACCCCTCCACTTT. Residues: CASRQGQGLFSPLHF.